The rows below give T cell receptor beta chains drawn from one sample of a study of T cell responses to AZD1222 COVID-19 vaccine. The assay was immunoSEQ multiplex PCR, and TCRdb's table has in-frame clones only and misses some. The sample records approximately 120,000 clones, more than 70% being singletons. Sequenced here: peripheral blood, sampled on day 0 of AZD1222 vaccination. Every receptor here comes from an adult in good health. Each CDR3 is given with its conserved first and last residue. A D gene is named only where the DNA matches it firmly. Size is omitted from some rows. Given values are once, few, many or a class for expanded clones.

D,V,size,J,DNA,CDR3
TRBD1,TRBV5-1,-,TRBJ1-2,TGCGCCAGCAGCTTGGGGACCGGGACAGGGGGCAACTATGGCTACACCTTC,CASSLGTGTGGNYGYTF
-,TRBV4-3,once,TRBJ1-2,TGCGCCAGCAGCCAAGAGGAAAAGGGGAAGGGTGGCTACACCTTC,CASSQEEKGKGGYTF
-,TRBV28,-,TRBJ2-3,TGTGCCAGCAGTTCTTTAGCGCGGGAATTCACAGATACGCAGTATTTT,CASSSLAREFTDTQYF
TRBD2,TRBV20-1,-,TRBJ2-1,TGCAGTGCTCGGAGCGGGAGGATGTTCTTC,CSARSGRMFF
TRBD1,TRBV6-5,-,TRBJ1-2,TGTGCCAGCAGGAGAGGGGGCTCTGCCCATGGCTACACCTTC,CASRRGGSAHGYTF
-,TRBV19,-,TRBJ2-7,TGTGCCAGTAGTATAGAGAGGGGGGGGCAACGGAACTTC,CASSIERGGQRNF
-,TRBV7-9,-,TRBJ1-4,TGTGCCAGCAGCTTACTACTCGGGAGTGATGAAAAACTGTTTTTT,CASSLLLGSDEKLFF
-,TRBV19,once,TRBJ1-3,TGTGCCAGTAGGAGTGGAAACACCATATATTTT,CASRSGNTIYF
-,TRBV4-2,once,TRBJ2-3,TGTGCCAGCCACGGGGACATTAGCACAGATACGCAGTATTTT,CASHGDISTDTQYF
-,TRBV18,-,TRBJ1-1,TGTGCCAGCTCACCCTTGCCTCTCGCCAGGAACACTGAAGCTTTCTTT,CASSPLPLARNTEAFF
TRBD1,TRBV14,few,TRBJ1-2,TGTGCCAGCAGCCAAGGACAGGGTTGGGGCTACACCTTC,CASSQGQGWGYTF
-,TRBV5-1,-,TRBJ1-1,TGCGCCAGCGGGCTCGGGGGGACTGAAGCTTTCTTT,CASGLGGTEAFF
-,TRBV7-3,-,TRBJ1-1,TGTGCCAGCAGCCTATACGGGACGGAGAACACTGAAGCTTTCTTT,CASSLYGTENTEAFF
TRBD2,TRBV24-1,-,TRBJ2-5,TGTGCCACCAGTGATTTTAGCGGGAGTTGGGAGACCCAGTACTTC,CATSDFSGSWETQYF
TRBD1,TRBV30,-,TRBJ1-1,TGTGCCTGGAGTGTACCGGGGACAGGGGTAAAGACTGAAGCTTTCTTT,CAWSVPGTGVKTEAFF
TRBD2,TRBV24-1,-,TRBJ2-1,TGTGCCACCAGTGATCGGACTAGCGGGAGGGCCAGGTACAATGAGCAGTTCTTC,CATSDRTSGRARYNEQFF
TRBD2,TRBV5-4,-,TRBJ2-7,TGTGCCAGCAGCCGCGTCACTAGCGGGAGATTCTACGAGCAGTACTTC,CASSRVTSGRFYEQYF
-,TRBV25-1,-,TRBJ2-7,TGTGCCAGCAGGGAGAGCTACGAGCAGTACTTC,CASRESYEQYF
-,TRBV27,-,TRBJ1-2,TGTGCCAGCAGTTTTACCCCGAAAGGGCTGTATGGCTACACCTTC,CASSFTPKGLYGYTF
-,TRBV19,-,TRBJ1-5,TGTGCCAGTAGTATCAGTCAGCACAATCAGCCCCAGCATTTT,CASSISQHNQPQHF
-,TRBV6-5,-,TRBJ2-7,TGTGCCAGCAGTTACGGGGGGTTATACGAGCAGTACTTC,CASSYGGLYEQYF
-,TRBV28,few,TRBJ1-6,TGTGCCAGCAGTTTAATGGGGCCAGGGAATTCACCCCTCCACTTT,CASSLMGPGNSPLHF
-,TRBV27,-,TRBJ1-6,TGTGCCAGCAGAATTTCCGTGGGAAACAGGGTAAATTCACCCCTCCACTTT,CASRISVGNRVNSPLHF
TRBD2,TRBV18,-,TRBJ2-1,TGTGCCAGCTCACCCCGGACGGGGGAGGGTGAGCAGTTCTTC,CASSPRTGEGEQFF
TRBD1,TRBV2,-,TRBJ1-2,TGTGCCAGCAGTGACGGGGACAGAAACTATGGCTACACCTTC,CASSDGDRNYGYTF
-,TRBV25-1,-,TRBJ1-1,TGTGCCAGCAGTGAGTGGAGGGAGGCCACTGAAGCTTTCTTT,CASSEWREATEAFF
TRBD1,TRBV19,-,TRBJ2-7,TGTGCCAGTAGTTCGGGACAGGGCGAGTCCTACGAGCAGTACTTC,CASSSGQGESYEQYF
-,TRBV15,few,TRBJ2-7,TGTGCCACCAGCAGAGCTGGGTCTAGCGCCTACGAGCAGTACTTC,CATSRAGSSAYEQYF
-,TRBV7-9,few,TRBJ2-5,TGTGCCAGCAGCTTCGCCCAGTACCAAGAGACCCAGTACTTC,CASSFAQYQETQYF
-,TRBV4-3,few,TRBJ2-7,TGCGCCAGCAGCCGGGACTTTCTAGTACACTACGAGCAGTACTTC,CASSRDFLVHYEQYF
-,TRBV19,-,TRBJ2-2,TGTGCCAGTAGTATAGAAGTGGACCATATCACCGGGGAGCTGTTTTTT,CASSIEVDHITGELFF
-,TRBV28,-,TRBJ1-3,TGTGCCAGCAGCCCGCCCTCGATGAGAAACACCATATATTTT,CASSPPSMRNTIYF
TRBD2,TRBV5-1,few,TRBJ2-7,TGCGCCAGCAGCAGGGAGGGAGATCGGGAGGGAGCCGAGCAGTACTTC,CASSREGDREGAEQYF
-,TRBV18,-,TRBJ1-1,TGTGCCAGCTCACCAGGGATGGCAGGGGTCGTGAACACTGAAGCTTTCTTT,CASSPGMAGVVNTEAFF
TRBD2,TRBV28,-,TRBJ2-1,TGTGCCAGCAGCGCAGGGGCTAGCGGGAGGTATAGCTCCTACAATGAGCAGTTCTTC,CASSAGASGRYSSYNEQFF
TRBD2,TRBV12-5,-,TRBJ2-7,TGTGCTAGTGGTTTGGTACCGGCTAGCGGGAGGGCCCTCGTTTCCTACGAGCAGTACTTC,CASGLVPASGRALVSYEQYF
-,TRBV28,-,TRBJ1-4,TGTGCCAGCAGGGAGGTCCATAATGAAAAACTGTTTTTT,CASREVHNEKLFF
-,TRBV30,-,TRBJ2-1,TGTGCCTGGAGTCAGACTGGGAGAGATTACAATGAGCAGTTCTTC,CAWSQTGRDYNEQFF
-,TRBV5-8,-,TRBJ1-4,TGTGCCAGCAGCTTGGCCGTAGTTGCAACTAATGAAAAACTGTTTTTT,CASSLAVVATNEKLFF
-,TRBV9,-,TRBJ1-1,TGTGCCAGCAGCCCCTCGACCCTAGGCCCGTACACTGAAGCTTTCTTT,CASSPSTLGPYTEAFF
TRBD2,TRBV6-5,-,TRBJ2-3,TGTGCAGGGGGGCGGGAGGAAAAAGATACGCAGTATTTT,CAGGREEKDTQYF
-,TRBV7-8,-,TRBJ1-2,TGTGCCAGCAGCTTAAAGCCCACAGGGCCCAGGGATACTAACTATGGCTACACCTTC,CASSLKPTGPRDTNYGYTF
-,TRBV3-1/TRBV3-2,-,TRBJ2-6,TGTGCCAGCAGCCAAGACCCAGGACCTGCCTCTGGGGCCAACGTCCTGACTTTC,CASSQDPGPASGANVLTF
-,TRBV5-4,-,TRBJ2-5,TGTGCCAGCAGCTTGCCCAGCGGAGGGGTGACCCAGTACTTC,CASSLPSGGVTQYF
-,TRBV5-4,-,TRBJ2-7,TGTGCCAGCAGCTTGGGGGCCGGACAGCCCTACGAGCAGTACTTC,CASSLGAGQPYEQYF